This entry is about one T cell receptor (beta chain). The data originate from a study of blood T cell repertoires in COVID-19. Produced via immunoSEQ multiplex PCR; TCRdb's table is partial and in-frame only. The table shows about 150,000 clones, with roughly nine tenths occurring only once. The CDR3 length is 13 residues. The germline gives CDR1 SGDLS, CDR2 YYNGEE. V dropped 4 bases and J dropped 7; count of bases not matched to a gene: 6. V is TRBV9 and J is TRBJ2-7; TRBD2 matches at 9 bases. This receptor was obtained from a woman aged 35 to 49 with acute or convalescent COVID-19. The sample taken for sequencing was peripheral blood. DNA for the CDR3: TGTGCCAGCAGCCCAGGGACTAGCTCGGAGCAGTACTTC. Translating gives CASSPGTSSEQYF.